These T cell receptor beta chains were read from a single sample in a study of shared clonotypes between healthy human individuals. Profiled with immunoSEQ multiplex PCR; TCRdb holds only in-frame clones, not every one. The data contain roughly 330,000 clones, roughly 70% of them seen just once; the ten biggest clones take up about a tenth. Sequencing was carried out using memory CD4+ T cells sorted from blood. The receptors originated from a man aged 25-45 years in good health. Both conserved end residues are part of each CDR3. The D gene is left open where the match is weak. Only part of the rows carry a size: once, few, many, or a class if the clone is expanded.

d_call	v_call	j_call	clone_size	cdr3_nt	cdr3_aa
NA	TRBV14	TRBJ2-1	NA	TGTGCCAGCAGCCAAGGTGTTTTTTCTCTCAATGAGCAGTTCTTC	CASSQGVFSLNEQFF
NA	TRBV5-1	TRBJ1-1	few	TGCGCCAGCAGCTTGGCCGGGTGGGCCACTGAAGCTTTCTTT	CASSLAGWATEAFF
TRBD2	TRBV6-1	TRBJ2-2	NA	TGTGCCAGCAGTGAAGTCGGGAGGTCCTCCGGGGAGCTGTTTTTT	CASSEVGRSSGELFF
NA	TRBV6-1	TRBJ2-1	few	TGTGCCAGCGATCCTGGGGGTACCTACAATGAGCAGTTCTTC	CASDPGGTYNEQFF
NA	TRBV5-1	TRBJ2-7	NA	TGCGCCAGCAGCTTGCCCAGGACAGACTCCTACGAGCAGTACTTC	CASSLPRTDSYEQYF
NA	TRBV4-3	TRBJ1-3	few	TGCGCCAGCAGCCAAGTGGCCCCATGGGGCGGGGGCTCTGGAAACACCATATATTTT	CASSQVAPWGGGSGNTIYF
TRBD1	TRBV5-6	TRBJ1-1	few	TGTGCCAGCAGCTTCTTGCAGGGGGCCGTGGCTGAAGCTTTCTTT	CASSFLQGAVAEAFF
TRBD2	TRBV14	TRBJ2-1	NA	TGTGCCAGCAGCCAACTAGCGGATTACAATGAGCAGTTCTTC	CASSQLADYNEQFF
NA	TRBV27	TRBJ2-7	once	TGTGCCAGCAGCCGGGACTCGAGCTCCTACGAGCAGTACTTC	CASSRDSSSYEQYF
NA	TRBV29-1	TRBJ2-5	NA	TGCAGCGTGGGAGGGTGGCAGGGGTCGCGGGAGACCCAGTACTTC	CSVGGWQGSRETQYF
NA	TRBV5-6	TRBJ2-7	few	TGTGCCAGCAGCTTGGCCGGGCCTGGTTCCTACGAGCAGTACTTC	CASSLAGPGSYEQYF
NA	TRBV12-5	TRBJ2-3	NA	TGTGCTAGTGGTTTGGTAATTGGAAGCACAGATACGCAGTATTTT	CASGLVIGSTDTQYF
TRBD1	TRBV6-6	TRBJ1-1	NA	TGTGCCAGCAACCACGCCAGGACAGGATTGAACACTGAAGCTTTCTTT	CASNHARTGLNTEAFF
TRBD1	TRBV5-1	TRBJ1-2	few	TGCGCCAGCAGCGCCCGGGACAGGGGTGGCTACACCTTC	CASSARDRGGYTF
TRBD2	TRBV4-1	TRBJ2-5	once	TGCGCCAGCAGCCAGCCTGCAACGGGGGGGGAGACCCAGTACTTC	CASSQPATGGETQYF
TRBD1	TRBV13	TRBJ2-3	NA	TGTGCCAGCAGCCGGATGACAGGGTTCACAGATACGCAGTATTTT	CASSRMTGFTDTQYF
TRBD1	TRBV27	TRBJ2-7	NA	TGTGCCCGACCCTGGGACAGGGGCTCCGAGCAGTACTTC	CARPWDRGSEQYF
TRBD2	TRBV2	TRBJ2-3	NA	TGTGCGACTGGGAGGGGCGGGAGTGGCACAGATACGCAGTATTTT	CATGRGGSGTDTQYF
TRBD1	TRBV5-1	TRBJ2-5	once	TGCGCCAGCCGGGACAGGGCTTGGGGGGAGACCCAGTACTTC	CASRDRAWGETQYF
NA	TRBV5-4	TRBJ1-2	NA	TGTGCCAGCAGCTTGGAGGCGGGGGCTCGTCAGGGCTACACCTTC	CASSLEAGARQGYTF
TRBD2	TRBV5-1	TRBJ2-2	NA	TGCGCCAGCAGCTTGGGGGCTAGCGGGAGGACCGGGGAGCTGTTTTTT	CASSLGASGRTGELFF
TRBD2	TRBV6-5	TRBJ2-2	NA	TGTGCCAGCGTCGCGGGAGAAGGCACCGGGGAGCTGTTTTTT	CASVAGEGTGELFF
TRBD1	TRBV19	TRBJ2-7	NA	TGTGCCAGAAGGGACAGGAAAACCTACGAGCAGTACTTC	CARRDRKTYEQYF
NA	TRBV4-1	TRBJ2-4	NA	TGCGCCAGCAGCCAAGAAGGGGGGCTTGCGGCCAAAAACATTCAGTACTTC	CASSQEGGLAAKNIQYF
TRBD2	TRBV30	TRBJ2-1	NA	TGTGCCTGGACCTCATGGGGCGGGAGCAAGGATGAGCAGTTCTTC	CAWTSWGGSKDEQFF
NA	TRBV28	TRBJ2-3	NA	TGTGCCAGCACAGATACGCAGTATTTT	CASTDTQYF
NA	TRBV2	TRBJ2-1	NA	TGTGCCAGCAGTCATCGGGACAACGACAATGAGCAGTTCTTC	CASSHRDNDNEQFF
NA	TRBV11-2	TRBJ2-3	once	TGTGCCAGCAGCTTATCGGACGGTAGCACAGATACGCAGTATTTT	CASSLSDGSTDTQYF
NA	TRBV28	TRBJ2-3	many	TGTGCCAGCAGTTTAAAGAGCACAGATACGCAGTATTTT	CASSLKSTDTQYF
NA	TRBV20-1	TRBJ2-7	NA	TGCAGTGCCACCCGTGAGCAGTACTTC	CSATREQYF
NA	TRBV28	TRBJ1-5	NA	TGTGCCAGCAGTTCCATGGGCCAGCCCCAGCATTTT	CASSSMGQPQHF
TRBD2	TRBV19	TRBJ2-1	NA	TGTGCCAGTAGTCCGCATAGCGGGAGGCCCTCCTACAATGAGCAGTTCTTC	CASSPHSGRPSYNEQFF
TRBD1	TRBV29-1	TRBJ2-1	NA	TGCAGCGTTGAACCTGGGACAGGCCTATACAATGAGCAGTTCTTC	CSVEPGTGLYNEQFF
NA	TRBV5-1	TRBJ2-3	few	TGCGCCAGCAGCTTTAGCACAGATACGCAGTATTTT	CASSFSTDTQYF
NA	TRBV18	TRBJ2-2	NA	TGTGCCAGCTCAAGCAGGAGAATCACCGGGGAGCTGTTTTTT	CASSSRRITGELFF
NA	TRBV21-1	TRBJ2-7	NA	TGTGCCAGCAGCAAAGTTGAGGCAGGGAAGGCCCACGAGCAGTACTTC	CASSKVEAGKAHEQYF
NA	TRBV7-2	TRBJ2-7	NA	TGTGCCAGCAGCCACTCCTACGAGCAGTACTTC	CASSHSYEQYF
TRBD1	TRBV5-8	TRBJ1-4	NA	TGTGCCAGCAGCTTGGAGGGACAGGGATCCAATGAAAAACTGTTTTTT	CASSLEGQGSNEKLFF
TRBD2	TRBV5-1	TRBJ2-2	NA	TGCGCCAGCAGCTTGCGCGGCGGGGGAGAGACCGGGGAGCTGTTTTTT	CASSLRGGGETGELFF
NA	TRBV28	TRBJ2-7	NA	TGTGCCACTGGGTCCGACAGAACCACCTACGAGCAGTACTTC	CATGSDRTTYEQYF
NA	TRBV27	TRBJ2-5	few	TGTGCCAGCCGACAGCAAGAGACCCAGTACTTC	CASRQQETQYF
TRBD1	TRBV18	TRBJ1-1	NA	TGTGCCAGCTCAGATTTAACAGGGGCCACTGAAGCTTTCTTT	CASSDLTGATEAFF
NA	TRBV27	TRBJ2-5	NA	TGTGCCAGCAGGCCACTTGTAGGGGAGACCCAGTACTTC	CASRPLVGETQYF
NA	TRBV18	TRBJ1-2	NA	TGTGCCAGCTCACCATACGCGGGGAACTATGGCTACACCTTC	CASSPYAGNYGYTF
TRBD1	TRBV6-5	TRBJ1-2	few	TGTGCCAGCAGTTACGCCTTACAGGGGACTGGCTATGGCTACACCTTC	CASSYALQGTGYGYTF
NA	TRBV9	TRBJ2-1	NA	TGTGCCAGCAGCGTAGACCCCCCCAGCTCCTACAATGAGCAGTTCTTC	CASSVDPPSSYNEQFF
NA	TRBV28	TRBJ1-5	NA	TGTGCCAGCAGGGACAAGAATCAGCCCCAGCATTTT	CASRDKNQPQHF
NA	TRBV6-6	TRBJ2-1	NA	TGTGCCAGCAGCAGGGGGGTCCTGGGGAATGAGCAGTTCTTC	CASSRGVLGNEQFF
TRBD1	TRBV19	TRBJ2-7	NA	TGTGCCAGTAGTAGTTCGGGACAGGGCCCCTACGAGCAGTACTTC	CASSSSGQGPYEQYF
NA	TRBV10-3	TRBJ1-5	NA	TGTGCCATCAGTGGTGGCGGTAGCAATCAGCCCCAGCATTTT	CAISGGGSNQPQHF
NA	TRBV2	TRBJ1-4	NA	TGTGCCAGCAGTGAGGAAGGGGCCCTTGCAACTAATGAAAAACTGTTTTTT	CASSEEGALATNEKLFF
TRBD2	TRBV5-4	TRBJ2-3	many	TGTGCCAGCAGCCCGGGACTAGCTCCCGCTAGCACAGATACGCAGTATTTT	CASSPGLAPASTDTQYF
NA	TRBV7-9	TRBJ2-3	NA	TGTGCCAGCAGCTTACAAGGTAGTTTGGCTCCGTTTAGCACAGATACGCAGTATTTT	CASSLQGSLAPFSTDTQYF
NA	TRBV11-2	TRBJ2-3	NA	TGTGCCAGCAGCTTAATTCGGACGGGAGCGGTGAACACAGATACGCAGTATTTT	CASSLIRTGAVNTDTQYF